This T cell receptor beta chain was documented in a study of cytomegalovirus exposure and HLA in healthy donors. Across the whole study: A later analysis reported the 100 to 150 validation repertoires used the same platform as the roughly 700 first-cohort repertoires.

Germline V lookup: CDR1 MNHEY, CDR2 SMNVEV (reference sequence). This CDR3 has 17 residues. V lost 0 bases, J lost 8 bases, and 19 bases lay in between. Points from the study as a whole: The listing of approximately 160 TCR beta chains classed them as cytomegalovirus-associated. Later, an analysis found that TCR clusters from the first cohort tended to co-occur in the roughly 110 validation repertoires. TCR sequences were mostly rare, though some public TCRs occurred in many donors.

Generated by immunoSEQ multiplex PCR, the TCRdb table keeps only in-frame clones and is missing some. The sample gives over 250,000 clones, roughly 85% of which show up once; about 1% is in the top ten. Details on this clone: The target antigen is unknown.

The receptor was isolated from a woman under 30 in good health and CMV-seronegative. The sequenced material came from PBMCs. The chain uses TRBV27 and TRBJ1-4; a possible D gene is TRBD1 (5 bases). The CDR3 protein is CASSLSSWGAVGEKLFF. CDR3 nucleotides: TGTGCCAGCAGTTTATCCTCGTGGGGCGCCGTAGGAGAAAAACTGTTTTTT.